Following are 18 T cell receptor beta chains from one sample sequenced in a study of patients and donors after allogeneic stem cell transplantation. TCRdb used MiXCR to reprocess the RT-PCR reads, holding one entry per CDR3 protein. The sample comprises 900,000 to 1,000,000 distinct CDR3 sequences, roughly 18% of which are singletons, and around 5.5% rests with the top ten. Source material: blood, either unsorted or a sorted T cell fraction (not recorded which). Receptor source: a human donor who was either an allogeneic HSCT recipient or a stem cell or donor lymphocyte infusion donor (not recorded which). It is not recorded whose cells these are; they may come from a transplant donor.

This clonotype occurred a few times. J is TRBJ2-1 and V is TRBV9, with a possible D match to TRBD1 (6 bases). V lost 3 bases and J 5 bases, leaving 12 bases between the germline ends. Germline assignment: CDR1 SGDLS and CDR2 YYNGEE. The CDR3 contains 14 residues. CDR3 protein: CASSEQGWDNEQFF. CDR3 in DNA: TGTGCCAGCAGCGAACAGGGTTGGGACAATGAGCAGTTCTTC. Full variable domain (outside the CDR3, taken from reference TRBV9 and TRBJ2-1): DSGVTQTPKHLITATGQRVTLRCSPRSGDLSVYWYQQSLDQGLQFLIQYYNGEERAKGNILERFSAQQFPDLHSELNLSSLELGDSALYFCASSEQGWDNEQFFGPGTRLTVL.

Written as DNA, the CDR3 is TGTGCCAGCGCTCCGGGGACAGGGAAGAACTATGGCTACACCTTC. Translated: CASAPGTGKNYGYTF. This chain links TRBV5-5 with TRBJ1-2; 9 nucleotides match TRBD1. The CDR3 length is 15 residues. Trimming cost V 7 bases and J 2 bases; bases outside gene matches: 9. Germline CDR1 is SGHKS and CDR2 is YYEKEE (reference sequence).

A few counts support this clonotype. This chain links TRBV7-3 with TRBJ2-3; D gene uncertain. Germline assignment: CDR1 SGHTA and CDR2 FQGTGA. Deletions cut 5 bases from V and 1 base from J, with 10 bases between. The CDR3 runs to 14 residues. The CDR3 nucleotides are TGTGCCAGCAGCCAAATAAGGGGCACAGATACGCAGTATTTT. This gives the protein CASSQIRGTDTQYF.

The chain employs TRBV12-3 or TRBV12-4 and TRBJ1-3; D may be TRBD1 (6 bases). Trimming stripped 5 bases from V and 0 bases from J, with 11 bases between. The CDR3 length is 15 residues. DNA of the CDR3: TGTGCCAGCAGTCACAGGGTGCTCTCTGGAAACACCATATATTTT. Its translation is CASSHRVLSGNTIYF.

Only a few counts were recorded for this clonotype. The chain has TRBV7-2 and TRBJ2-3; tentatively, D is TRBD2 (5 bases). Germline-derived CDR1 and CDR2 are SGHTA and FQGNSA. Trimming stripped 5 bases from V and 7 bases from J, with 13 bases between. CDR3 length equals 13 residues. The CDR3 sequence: CASSPLGLHTQYF. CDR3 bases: TGTGCCAGCAGCCCTCTTGGACTTCATACGCAGTATTTT.

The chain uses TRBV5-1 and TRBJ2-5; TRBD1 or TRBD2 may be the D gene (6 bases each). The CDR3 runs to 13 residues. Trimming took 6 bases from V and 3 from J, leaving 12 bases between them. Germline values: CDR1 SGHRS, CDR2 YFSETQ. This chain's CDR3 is CASMGGSKETQYF. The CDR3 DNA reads TGCGCCAGCATGGGGGGCTCCAAAGAGACCCAGTACTTC.

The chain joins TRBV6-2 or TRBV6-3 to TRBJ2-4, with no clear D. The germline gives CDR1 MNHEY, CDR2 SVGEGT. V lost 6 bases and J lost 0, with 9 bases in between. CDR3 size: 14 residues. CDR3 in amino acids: CASRNSGAKNIQYF. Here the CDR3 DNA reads TGTGCCAGCAGGAATTCTGGAGCCAAAAACATTCAGTACTTC.

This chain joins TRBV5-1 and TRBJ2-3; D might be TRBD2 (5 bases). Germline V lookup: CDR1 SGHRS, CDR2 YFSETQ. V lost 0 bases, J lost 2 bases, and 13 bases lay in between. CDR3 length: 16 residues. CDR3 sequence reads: CASSLGTFQNTDTQYF. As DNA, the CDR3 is TGCGCCAGCAGCTTGGGGACTTTTCAAAACACAGATACGCAGTATTTT.

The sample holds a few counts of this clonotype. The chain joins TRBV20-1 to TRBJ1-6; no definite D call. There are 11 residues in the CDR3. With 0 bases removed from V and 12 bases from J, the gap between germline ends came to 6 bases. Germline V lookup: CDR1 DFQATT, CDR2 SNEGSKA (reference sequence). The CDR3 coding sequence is TGCAGTGCTAGAGATTTGGGACCCCTCCACTTT. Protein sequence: CSARDLGPLHF.

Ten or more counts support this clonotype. This CDR3 reads CASSLGATTYNEQFF. CDR3 in DNA: TGCGCCAGCAGCTTGGGGGCTACAACCTACAATGAGCAGTTCTTC. The J gene is TRBJ2-1, the V gene TRBV5-1; no firm D call. This CDR3 is 15 amino acids long. Between the trimmed V and J ends, which lost 0 bases and 2 bases, there was a span of 9 bases. The V gene's germline CDR1 is SGHRS and CDR2 YFSETQ.

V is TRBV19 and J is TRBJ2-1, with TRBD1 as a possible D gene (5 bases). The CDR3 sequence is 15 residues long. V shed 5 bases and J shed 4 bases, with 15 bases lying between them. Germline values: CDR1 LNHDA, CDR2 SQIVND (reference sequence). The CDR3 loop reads CASSVIRTTYNEQFF. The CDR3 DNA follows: TGTGCCAGTAGTGTCATAAGGACAACTTACAATGAGCAGTTCTTC.

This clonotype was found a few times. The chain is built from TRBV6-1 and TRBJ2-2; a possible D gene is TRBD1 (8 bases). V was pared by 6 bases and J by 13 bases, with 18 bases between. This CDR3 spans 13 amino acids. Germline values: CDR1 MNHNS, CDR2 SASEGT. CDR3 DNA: TGTGCCAGCAGCGAAAGGACAGGGAGGGTGCTGTTTTTT. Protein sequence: CASSERTGRVLFF.

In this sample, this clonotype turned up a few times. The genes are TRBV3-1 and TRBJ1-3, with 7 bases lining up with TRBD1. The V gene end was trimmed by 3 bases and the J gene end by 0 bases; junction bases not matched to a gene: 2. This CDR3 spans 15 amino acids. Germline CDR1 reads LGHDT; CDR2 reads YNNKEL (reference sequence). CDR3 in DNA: TGTGCCAGCAGCCACCGACAGGGCTCTGGAAACACCATATATTTT. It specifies CASSHRQGSGNTIYF.

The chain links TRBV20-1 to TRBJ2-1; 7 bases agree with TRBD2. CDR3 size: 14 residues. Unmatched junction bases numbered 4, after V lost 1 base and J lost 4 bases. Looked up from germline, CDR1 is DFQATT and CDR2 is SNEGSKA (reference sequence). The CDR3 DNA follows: TGCAGTGCTAGAGGGCTAGCGGTGTACAATGAGCAGTTCTTC. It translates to CSARGLAVYNEQFF.

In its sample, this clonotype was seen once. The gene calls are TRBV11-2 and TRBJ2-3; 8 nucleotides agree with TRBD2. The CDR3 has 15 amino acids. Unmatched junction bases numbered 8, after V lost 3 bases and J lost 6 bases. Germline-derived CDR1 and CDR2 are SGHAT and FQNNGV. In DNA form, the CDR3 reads TGTGCCAGCAGCTTTCACGGGAGGGCCTTGGATACGCAGTATTTT. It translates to CASSFHGRALDTQYF. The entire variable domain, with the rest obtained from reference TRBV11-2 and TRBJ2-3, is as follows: EAGVAQSPRYKIIEKRQSVAFWCNPISGHATLYWYQQILGQGPKLLIQFQNNGVVDDSQLPKDRFSAERLKGVDSTLKIQPAKLEDSAVYLCASSFHGRALDTQYFGPGTRLTVL.

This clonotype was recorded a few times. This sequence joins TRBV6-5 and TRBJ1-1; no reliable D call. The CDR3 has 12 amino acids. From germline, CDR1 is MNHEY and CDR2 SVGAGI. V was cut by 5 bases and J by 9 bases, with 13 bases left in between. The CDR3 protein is CASSPSGVQAFF. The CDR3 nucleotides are TGTGCCAGCAGTCCCTCCGGTGTTCAAGCTTTCTTT.

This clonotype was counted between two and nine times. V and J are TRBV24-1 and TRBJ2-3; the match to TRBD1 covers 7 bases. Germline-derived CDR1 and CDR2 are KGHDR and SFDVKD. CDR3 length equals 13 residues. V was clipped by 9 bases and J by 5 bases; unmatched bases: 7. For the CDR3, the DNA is TGTGCCACCGCAGACAGGGTCCAAGATACGCAGTATTTT. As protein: CATADRVQDTQYF.

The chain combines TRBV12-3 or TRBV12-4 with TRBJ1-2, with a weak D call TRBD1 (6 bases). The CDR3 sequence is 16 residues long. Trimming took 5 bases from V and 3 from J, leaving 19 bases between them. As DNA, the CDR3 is TGTGCCAGCAGTGACAACCGGGACAAGAGTTACTATGGCTACACCTTC. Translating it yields CASSDNRDKSYYGYTF.